The rows below give T cell receptor beta chains drawn from one sample of a study of vaccination and CD4 T cells after COVID-19. One entry per CDR3 protein, called by TCRdb with MiXCR from the PCR reads. Of 20,000 or so distinct CDR3 sequences listed, approximately 60% are singletons. The antigens of these receptors remain unknown. The specimen was CD4+ T cells from blood, cultured in vitro. The receptors originated from a human donor who had recovered from COVID-19. Each CDR3 is given with its conserved first and last residue. The order of the fields is V gene, D gene, J gene, clone size, CDR3 protein, CDR3 DNA. D genes are given only for firm matches. Size tells how often a clone was seen (once, few, many) or the class of an expanded clone, and some rows leave it out.

TRBV7-9,TRBD1,TRBJ2-7,.,CASSPLAGQVSYEQYF,TGTGCCAGCAGCCCCTTGGCGGGACAGGTTTCCTACGAGCAGTACTTC
TRBV7-9,.,TRBJ2-3,few,CASSGGVLTDTQYF,TGTGCCAGCAGCGGAGGCGTCCTCACAGATACGCAGTATTTT
TRBV6-4,TRBD1,TRBJ1-2,medium-sized,CASSTGTGEGYTF,TGTGCCAGCAGTACCGGGACAGGGGAGGGCTACACCTTC
TRBV7-2,.,TRBJ1-3,few,CASSEGVAGNTIYF,TGTGCCAGCAGCGAAGGGGTAGCGGGAAACACCATATATTTT
TRBV7-2,.,TRBJ2-7,.,CASSLPTSYEQYF,TGTGCCAGCAGCTTACCTACTAGCTACGAGCAGTACTTC
TRBV6-1,TRBD1,TRBJ1-2,.,CASSQTGDYGYTF,TGTGCCAGCAGCCAGACAGGGGACTATGGCTACACCTTC
TRBV11-1,.,TRBJ2-5,once,CASSLAIQETQYF,TGTGCCAGCAGCTTAGCCATTCAAGAGACCCAGTACTTC
TRBV15,.,TRBJ1-2,.,CATSRDPGYYGYTF,TGTGCCACCAGCAGAGATCCAGGGTACTATGGCTACACCTTC
TRBV20-1,.,TRBJ2-3,.,CSARAHVGTDTQYF,TGCAGTGCTCGGGCCCACGTGGGCACAGATACGCAGTATTTT
TRBV11-2,TRBD1,TRBJ2-2,.,CASSPTGGRWNTGELFF,TGTGCCAGCAGCCCTACAGGGGGCAGGTGGAACACCGGGGAGCTGTTTTTT
TRBV28,TRBD1,TRBJ2-5,.,CASRLRAGGAETQYF,TGTGCCAGCAGACTCCGGGCAGGGGGAGCTGAGACCCAGTACTTC
TRBV10-3,.,TRBJ1-1,.,CAITKAKGGITEAFF,TGTGCCATCACTAAAGCTAAAGGGGGAATCACTGAAGCTTTCTTT
TRBV6-1,.,TRBJ2-3,.,CASRGGPSTDTQYF,TGTGCCAGCAGGGGAGGTCCTAGCACAGATACGCAGTATTTT
TRBV29-1,.,TRBJ1-3,.,CSVTQGPGNTIYF,TGCAGCGTTACCCAGGGACCGGGAAACACCATATATTTT
TRBV7-2,.,TRBJ1-3,once,CASSLAAGNTIYF,TGTGCCAGCAGCTTAGCGGCTGGAAACACCATATATTTT
TRBV29-1,.,TRBJ1-1,.,CSGLYSEAEAFF,TGCAGCGGCCTCTATTCGGAAGCTGAAGCTTTCTTT
TRBV20-1,.,TRBJ2-3,.,CSARESGETQYF,TGCAGTGCTAGAGAGAGTGGAGAAACGCAGTATTTT
TRBV20-1,.,TRBJ2-7,.,CSAIPILPGVAGSEQYF,TGCAGTGCTATTCCCATTTTACCAGGGGTCGCTGGGTCCGAGCAGTACTTC
TRBV28,.,TRBJ1-1,.,CASTGVNTEAFF,TGTGCCAGCACGGGGGTGAACACTGAAGCTTTCTTT
TRBV7-3,.,TRBJ1-1,once,CASYPMGARHLNTEAFF,TGTGCCAGCTACCCTATGGGCGCCAGACATTTGAACACTGAAGCTTTCTTT
TRBV6-1,TRBD1,TRBJ2-7,.,CASSEGQGDYYEQYF,TGTGCCAGCAGTGAAGGGCAGGGGGATTACTACGAGCAGTACTTC
TRBV11-1,.,TRBJ1-2,.,CASSLSMRPYGYTF,TGTGCCAGCAGCTTAAGCATGCGTCCTTATGGCTACACCTTC
TRBV10-3,.,TRBJ1-1,.,CAISESVPGTGYTEAFF,TGTGCCATCAGTGAGTCTGTCCCCGGGACGGGCTACACTGAAGCTTTCTTT
TRBV10-3,.,TRBJ2-5,.,CAITGEPGETQYF,TGTGCCATCACCGGAGAACCAGGAGAGACCCAGTACTTC
TRBV10-3,.,TRBJ2-7,.,CAISEVSYEQYF,TGTGCCATCAGTGAGGTTAGCTACGAGCAGTACTTC
TRBV6-1,TRBD1,TRBJ2-7,.,CASSIDRGPGYEQYF,TGTGCCAGCAGTATCGACAGGGGGCCAGGCTACGAGCAGTACTTC
TRBV19,.,TRBJ1-5,.,CASSIDRRRGGEQPQHF,TGTGCCAGTAGTATAGATCGGCGTAGGGGGGGGGAACAGCCCCAGCATTTT
TRBV4-3,.,TRBJ1-2,.,CASSQERQGTGYTF,TGCGCCAGCAGCCAAGAGAGGCAGGGGACTGGCTACACCTTC
TRBV10-1,.,TRBJ2-5,.,CASSPNHDTPGAQYF,TGCGCCAGCAGTCCTAACCATGACACCCCGGGGGCCCAGTACTTC
TRBV19,TRBD2,TRBJ2-3,few,CASSDSGFDTDTQYF,TGTGCCAGTAGTGATAGCGGGTTCGACACAGATACGCAGTATTTT
TRBV20-1,.,TRBJ2-2,.,CSARGGSNTGELFF,TGCAGTGCTAGGGGCGGGTCGAACACCGGGGAGCTGTTTTTT
TRBV20-1,TRBD2,TRBJ2-1,.,CSATGLAGGSSYNEQFF,TGCAGTGCCACGGGACTAGCGGGAGGGAGCTCCTACAATGAGCAGTTCTTC
TRBV7-9,TRBD1,TRBJ1-5,few,CASSPGTGKPQHF,TGTGCCAGCAGCCCAGGGACAGGGAAGCCCCAGCATTTT
TRBV2,.,TRBJ2-5,.,CASSTDRQETQYF,TGTGCCAGCAGCACCGACAGGCAAGAGACCCAGTACTTC
TRBV20-1,.,TRBJ1-1,once,CSARVRVGTEAFF,TGCAGTGCTAGAGTAAGGGTTGGCACTGAAGCTTTCTTT
TRBV20-1,TRBD1,TRBJ1-1,.,CSVHRGTGTEAFF,TGCAGCGTACACAGGGGGACGGGCACTGAAGCTTTCTTT
TRBV11-2,.,TRBJ2-1,.,CASIPRRGLNNEQFF,TGTGCCAGCATCCCGCGGAGGGGGTTAAACAATGAGCAGTTCTTC
TRBV20-1,.,TRBJ2-3,few,CSASNPWGTDTQYF,TGCAGTGCTAGTAACCCCTGGGGCACAGATACGCAGTATTTT
TRBV20-1,TRBD2,TRBJ2-2,.,CSAGLDGVQNTGELFF,TGCAGTGCTGGACTAGACGGCGTTCAGAACACCGGGGAGCTGTTTTTT
TRBV20-1,TRBD1,TRBJ2-3,.,CSVTGDIVPDTQYF,TGCAGTGTGACAGGGGACATAGTTCCAGATACGCAGTATTTT
TRBV4-1,.,TRBJ1-4,few,CASSRPLGKLFF,TGCGCCAGCAGCCGCCCACTAGGAAAACTGTTTTTT